Listed here are 15 T cell receptor beta chains from one sample, sequenced in a study of cytomegalovirus exposure and HLA in healthy donors. PCR used 60 Vbeta primers and 13 Jbeta primers. Clones were read by immunoSEQ multiplex PCR, and TCRdb kept only the in-frame ones, dropping some. The top ten clones hold about 3% of a sample with 100,000 to 150,000 clones, about 71% of them seen once. The sample was PBMCs. Receptors originate from an older woman in good health and CMV-seropositive.

The CDR3 protein is CASSLAAGGRGDTQYF. The CDR3 DNA sequence: TGTGCCAGCAGCTTGGCGGCGGGGGGGCGTGGAGATACGCAGTATTTT. This chain uses TRBV5-4 with TRBJ2-3; TRBD2 aligns across 9 bases. CDR1 is SGHNT and CDR2 is YYREEE in the germline V gene (reference sequence). V trimming: 0 bases; J trimming: 5 bases; junction bases outside the gene matches: 7. The CDR3 runs to 16 residues.

The rearrangement links TRBV29-1 to TRBJ2-1, with 7 bases that match TRBD2. V lost 7 bases and J lost 7; bases outside the gene matches: 13. The CDR3 covers 14 residues. Germline CDR1 SQVTM, CDR2 ANQGSEA. In DNA, the CDR3 is TGCAGCGGCCTTGGGGGGGGATTTTTGAATGAGCAGTTCTTC. It specifies CSGLGGGFLNEQFF.

The chain uses TRBV6-5 and TRBJ2-7, with 11 nucleotides matching TRBD1. CDR3 size: 14 residues. CDR1 and CDR2 (germline): MNHEY, SVGAGI. The V gene end was trimmed by 7 bases and the J gene end by 7 bases; junction bases not matched to a gene: 9. DNA of the CDR3: TGTGCCAGCACCCGAGGACAGGGGGCCAAGGAGCAGTACTTC. Encoded protein: CASTRGQGAKEQYF.

The sample holds a few counts of this clone. In nucleotides, the CDR3 is TGTGCCATCAGTGGCCGGGACAGGGATACTGAGCAGTTCTTC. It yields the protein CAISGRDRDTEQFF. The chain links TRBV10-3 to TRBJ2-1, with 9 nucleotides matching TRBD1. The germline V gene encodes CDR1 ENHRY and CDR2 SYGVKD. J was trimmed by 9 bases and V by 4 bases; bases with no gene match: 7. This CDR3 is 14 amino acids long.

V gene TRBV10-3 combines with J gene TRBJ2-2; 10 bases map to TRBD1. Germline values: CDR1 ENHRY, CDR2 SYGVKD. The CDR3 is made up of 15 amino acids. The J segment lost 5 bases and the V segment lost 3 bases, leaving 3 bases of the junction unmatched. DNA for the CDR3: TGTGCCATCAGTGAAGGACAGGGGGGGACCGGGGAGCTGTTTTTT. It specifies CAISEGQGGTGELFF.

J is TRBJ1-3 and V is TRBV7-9; weak D call: TRBD1 (5 bases). Trimming left V 5 bases short and J 8 bases short, with 19 bases between. Germline V gene data show CDR1 as SEHNR and CDR2 as FQNEAQ (reference sequence). The CDR3 has 15 amino acids. This CDR3 is CASSLRAVQVHTIYF. The CDR3 coding sequence is TGTGCCAGCAGCCTTAGGGCCGTACAGGTTCACACCATATATTTT.

The rearrangement links TRBV5-1 to TRBJ1-6, with D unresolved. V lost 0 bases and J lost 6, with 4 bases in between. This CDR3 is built from 13 residues. Germline lookup yields CDR1 SGHRS and CDR2 YFSETQ. CDR3 DNA sequence: TGCGCCAGCAGCTTGGACAGTAATTCACCCCTCCACTTT. Translating it yields CASSLDSNSPLHF.

V gene TRBV13 combines with J gene TRBJ2-2; D unresolved. This CDR3 contains 12 residues. CDR1 and CDR2 from the germline V gene are PRHDT and FYEKMQ (reference sequence). Trimming removed 3 bases from V and 7 bases from J, with 6 bases in between. The CDR3 nucleotides are TGTGCCAGCAGCTTCTTCGGCGGGGAGCTGTTTTTT. Its translation: CASSFFGGELFF. Supplemented by reference TRBV13 and TRBJ2-2, the full variable domain reads AAGVIQSPRHLIKEKRETATLKCYPIPRHDTVYWYQQGPGQDPQFLISFYEKMQSDKGSIPDRFSAQQFSDYHSELNMSSLELGDSALYFCASSFFGGELFFGEGSRLTVL.

V and J are TRBV6-5 and TRBJ1-2; D unclear. V was shortened by 8 bases and J by 1 base, with 11 bases between the two germline ends. The germline gives CDR1 MNHEY, CDR2 SVGAGI. This CDR3 is 13 amino acids long. The chain's CDR3 is CASGTGFNYGYTF. The CDR3 DNA is TGTGCCAGCGGAACGGGATTTAACTATGGCTACACCTTC.

This clone was recorded a few times. This chain connects TRBV10-3 to TRBJ1-6, with no clear D. V lost 0 bases to trimming and J lost 9 bases, with 12 bases between them. The CDR3 spans 15 residues. Germline loops: CDR1 ENHRY, CDR2 SYGVKD. The chain's CDR3 is CAISESEGEVSPLHF. The CDR3 DNA sequence: TGTGCCATCAGTGAGTCTGAGGGTGAGGTTTCACCCCTCCACTTT.

The rearrangement uses TRBV10-3 and TRBJ1-2; perhaps TRBD1 as D (6 bases). Germline values: CDR1 ENHRY, CDR2 SYGVKD. The CDR3 runs 15 residues. V lost 0 bases and J 2 bases, leaving 10 bases between the germline ends. The DNA for the CDR3 is TGTGCCATCAGTGAGTCGCAGGGGCTGAACTATGGCTACACCTTC. Translation: CAISESQGLNYGYTF.

The chain links TRBV7-3 to TRBJ1-2; 8 bases map to TRBD1. With V trimmed by 1 base and J by 4 bases, 2 bases remained unmatched. Germline CDR1 and CDR2: SGHTA and FQGTGA. CDR3 length equals 14 residues. The CDR3 is CASSLNTGGYGYTF. CDR3 sequence (DNA): TGTGCCAGCAGCTTAAACACAGGGGGCTATGGCTACACCTTC.

The sample holds a few counts of this clone. The CDR3: CASSQSTGTGYVLGYTF. In nucleotides, the CDR3 is TGCGCCAGCAGCCAAAGCACCGGGACAGGGTATGTTCTTGGCTACACCTTC. The chain joins TRBV4-1 to TRBJ1-2, with TRBD1 matching over 9 bases. CDR1 is MGHRA and CDR2 is YSYEKL in the germline V gene. CDR3 length: 17 residues. V lost 2 bases to trimming and J lost 7 bases; unmatched junction nucleotides: 14.

The chain employs TRBV15 and TRBJ2-1, with D maybe TRBD2 (6 bases). Per the germline V gene, CDR1 is LNHNV and CDR2 is YYDKDF (reference sequence). This CDR3 spans 13 amino acids. The V gene lost 11 bases and the J gene lost 7 bases, with 18 bases spanning the gap. The CDR3 here is CASRGPPLNEQFF. The CDR3 DNA sequence: TGTGCCTCGCGGGGTCCCCCTTTAAATGAGCAGTTCTTC.

This chain links TRBV27 with TRBJ1-4, with TRBD1 matching over 9 bases. This CDR3 has 15 residues. After removal of 7 bases from V and 5 bases from J, the junction contained 8 bases not matched to a gene. The germline V gene encodes CDR1 MNHEY and CDR2 SMNVEV (reference sequence). The CDR3 spells CASKFLGTGNEKLFF. In nucleotides, the CDR3 is TGTGCCAGCAAGTTCCTCGGGACAGGGAATGAAAAACTGTTTTTT.